This TCR beta chain originates from a study of regulatory T cells in long-lasting Graves disease. Study outcomes and limitations: The small sample size may have reduced accuracy. Newly diagnosed Graves' patients had higher TCR diversity than persistent ones. It was in persistent disease that TRBV28, TRBJ1-2 and TRBJ2-5 were favored.

As for time point: newly diagnosed GD, antithyroid drugs for less than 3 months. PBMCs provided the RNA from which the TCR library was made. Investigators report Graves' disease was diagnosed under American Thyroid Association guidelines. TCR beta libraries were built with iRepertoire HTBI primers and Arm-PCR of CDR3 regions. TCRdb re-derived calls from the multiplex PCR reads in MiXCR, one entry per CDR3 protein. Of hundreds of thousands of distinct CDR3 sequences listed, roughly 15% are singletons. The V segment lost 6 bases and the J segment 6 bases; nucleotides outside the gene matches: 8. This CDR3 spans 16 amino acids. This clonotype was recorded at least ten times. Its matching antigen is unknown.

Sample: peripheral blood mononuclear cells (PBMCs), taken at new diagnosis, from a patient treated with antithyroid drugs. V usage is TRBV12-3 or TRBV12-4 and J usage is TRBJ2-2, with TRBD1 matching 12 bases. The receptor's source is a female donor with Graves disease. The CDR3 is CASSLRDRGRPGELFF. In nucleotides, the CDR3 is TGTGCCAGCAGCTTAAGGGACAGGGGGCGCCCCGGGGAGCTGTTTTTT.